The entry below describes one TCR beta chain. The antigen remains undetermined. The assay was run at deep level. Some clones are missing from TCRdb's copy, which holds only in-frame ones; the method was immunoSEQ multiplex PCR. The table has over 1.5 million clones, 98% seen once. This CDR3 is 13 amino acids long. Trimming removed 0 bases from V and 4 bases from J, with 7 bases in between. Germline CDR1 and CDR2: SGHTA and FQGTGA. These data originate in a study of shared clonotypes between healthy human individuals. Across the whole study: Each donor's CD8 memory used one plate, CD8 naive two, each CD4 subset three. Overall study results and limits: Shared clonotypes across all four donors exceeded non-shared ones in generation probability.

This TCR was sampled from a young man in good health. Sequencing input: naive CD4+ T cells sorted from blood. The subset denotes: CD45RA+ positively selected. The chain has TRBV7-3 and TRBJ2-7; D is possibly TRBD2 (5 bases). Here the CDR3 reads CASSLTPGYEQYF. The CDR3 DNA follows: TGTGCCAGCAGCTTAACCCCGGGGTACGAGCAGTACTTC.